This T cell receptor beta chain was captured by sequencing in a study of shared clonotypes between healthy human individuals. Concerning this clone: Its cognate antigen is unknown.

A CD45RA+ naive subset and a CD45RA-negative memory subset were split from CD4+ cells. Assay: immunoSEQ multiplex PCR; the TCRdb copy retains only in-frame clones and omits some. The sample yields around 1.6 million clones, 98% seen once. The study, taken as a whole, reports: Naive CD4 clonotypes were shared across several donors at around 5.4%.

The V end was cut by 0 bases, the J end by 3 bases, with 28 bases between. CDR1 SGDLS and CDR2 YYNGEE come from the germline V gene. The CDR3 sequence is 21 residues long. V is TRBV9 and J is TRBJ1-3; D not certain. This sequence originates from a man aged 30 to 45 in good health. Sequencing input: naive CD4+ T cells sorted from blood. Documented subset: CD45RA+ positively selected. The chain's CDR3 is CASSVEDPTKGVRGIGNTIYF. The DNA for the CDR3 is TGTGCCAGCAGCGTAGAAGACCCTACGAAGGGCGTTCGAGGAATTGGAAACACCATATATTTT.